This T cell receptor (beta chain) was sequenced for a study of CD8+CD57+ T cells in acquired aplastic anemia. Study results and limitations: CD8+ Simpson's diversity did not differ significantly between patients and controls.

After removal of 4 bases from V and 2 bases from J, the junction contained 7 bases not matched to a gene. In germline, CDR1 is LNHDA, CDR2 SQIVND (reference sequence). CDR3 length: 16 residues. Of note for this clonotype: Antigen: not known.

Individuals selected for sequencing had exhibited CD8+CD57+ cell expansion on flow cytometry. Researchers used genomic DNA as the template to profile TCR beta VDJ and CDR3. TCRdb redid the calling of the reads with MiXCR, one entry per CDR3 protein. The top ten clones hold less than 75% of a sample with approximately 98,000 distinct CDR3 sequences, around 68% of them seen once. What was sequenced was sorted CD4+, CD8+, or CD8+CD57+ T cells (not recorded which) from PBMCs. The gene calls are TRBV19 and TRBJ2-3; 9 bases fit TRBD2. This sequence originates from a human donor with aplastic anemia. CDR3 in amino acids: CASSTQAGGLTDTQYF. Here the CDR3 DNA reads TGTGCCAGTAGTACCCAAGCGGGGGGACTCACAGATACGCAGTATTTT.